The 4 T cell receptor beta chains listed next were all sequenced from one sample in a study of cytomegalovirus exposure and HLA in healthy donors. Primers included in the PCR were 60 Vbeta and 13 Jbeta primers. TCRdb's table, derived via immunoSEQ multiplex PCR, lists solely in-frame clones and lacks some. Of 100,000 to 150,000 clones detected, more than 60% appear once; the ten largest clones hold more than 2%. The sequenced material came from PBMCs. The receptor set was obtained from a woman aged 35 to 49 in good health and CMV-seropositive.

The CDR3 here is CASGGGRTSTDTQYF. For the CDR3, the DNA is TGTGCCAGTGGGGGGGGGCGGACTAGCACAGATACGCAGTATTTT. This chain connects TRBV19 to TRBJ2-3, with D possibly matching TRBD2 (7 bases). This CDR3 spans 15 amino acids. V was clipped by 8 bases and J by 0 bases, with 15 bases between them. Germline loops: CDR1 LNHDA, CDR2 SQIVND (reference sequence).

The genes are TRBV5-1 and TRBJ2-3; D might be TRBD2 (6 bases). The CDR3 contains 16 residues. V lost 4 bases to trimming and J lost 7 bases, with 22 bases between them. Germline CDR1 SGHRS, CDR2 YFSETQ. The CDR3 DNA reads TGCGCCAGCAGCACGGGACTTTCTGGCCCGACCTATACGCAGTATTTT. Translating gives CASSTGLSGPTYTQYF.

This clone has more than one count but fewer than ten. CDR3 DNA sequence: TGTGCCAGCAGCGTACGACAGGGCGGCTACTACGAGCAGTACTTC. Protein product: CASSVRQGGYYEQYF. The chain combines TRBV7-9 with TRBJ2-7; 7 bases match TRBD1. Unmatched junction bases numbered 10, after V lost 5 bases and J lost 3 bases. The CDR3 totals 15 residues. Germline V CDR1 and CDR2: SEHNR, FQNEAQ (reference sequence). Drawing the rest from reference TRBV7-9 and TRBJ2-7, the complete variable domain is DTGVSQNPRHKITKRGQNVTFRCDPISEHNRLYWYRQTLGQGPEFLTYFQNEAQLEKSRLLSDRFSAERPKGSFSTLEIQRTEQGDSAMYLCASSVRQGGYYEQYFGPGTRLTVT.

This clone has a single count. V gene TRBV19 combines with J gene TRBJ1-5; TRBD1 matches 8 bases. The CDR3 contains 15 residues. Trimming removed 7 bases from V and 6 bases from J; junction bases left unmatched: 11. The germline V gene encodes CDR1 LNHDA and CDR2 SQIVND (reference sequence). The CDR3 is CASTPMAGQGQPQHF. For the CDR3, the DNA is TGTGCCAGTACCCCTATGGCAGGACAGGGTCAGCCCCAGCATTTT.